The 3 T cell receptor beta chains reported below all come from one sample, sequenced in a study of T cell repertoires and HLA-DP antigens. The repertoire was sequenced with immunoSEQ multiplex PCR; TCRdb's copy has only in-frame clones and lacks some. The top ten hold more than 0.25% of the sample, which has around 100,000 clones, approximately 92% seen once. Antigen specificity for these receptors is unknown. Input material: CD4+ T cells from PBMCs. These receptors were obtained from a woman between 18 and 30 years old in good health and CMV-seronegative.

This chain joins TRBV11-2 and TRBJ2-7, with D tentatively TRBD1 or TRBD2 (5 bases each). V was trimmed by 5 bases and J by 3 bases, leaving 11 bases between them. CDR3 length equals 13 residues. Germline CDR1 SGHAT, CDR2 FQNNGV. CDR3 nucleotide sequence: TGTGCCAGCAGCCGGGACGGACTCTACGAGCAGTACTTC. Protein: CASSRDGLYEQYF.

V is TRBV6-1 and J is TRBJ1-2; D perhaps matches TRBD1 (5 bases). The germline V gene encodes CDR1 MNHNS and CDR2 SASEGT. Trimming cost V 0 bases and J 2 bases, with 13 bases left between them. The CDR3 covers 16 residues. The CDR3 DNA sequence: TGTGCCAGCAGTGAAGCCCGGTTCAGGACAAACTATGGCTACACCTTC. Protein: CASSEARFRTNYGYTF.

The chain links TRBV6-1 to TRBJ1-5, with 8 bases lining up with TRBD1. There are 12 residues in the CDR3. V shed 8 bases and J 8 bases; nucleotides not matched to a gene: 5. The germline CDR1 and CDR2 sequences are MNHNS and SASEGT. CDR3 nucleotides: TGTGCCAGCCAGGGGGCGTTTGAGCCCCAGCATTTT. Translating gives CASQGAFEPQHF.